Shown below are 22 T cell receptor beta chains from a single sample sequenced in a study of CD8 T cells in Susac syndrome. RNA in amounts of roughly 0.45 to 1 ug was reverse transcribed with random hexamers. TCRdb independently ran MiXCR on the immunoSEQ multiplex PCR reads; one entry per CDR3 protein. The table has under 200,000 distinct CDR3 sequences, about 96% seen once. Sequencing input: CD4+ T cells from PBMCs. The receptors derive from a human donor with Susac syndrome.

The CDR3, as DNA: TGTGCCAGCAGCCTGCAGGGAGGGTTTCAAGATACGCAGTATTTT. Translating gives CASSLQGGFQDTQYF. The V and J genes are TRBV7-3 and TRBJ2-3; 7 bases are a match to TRBD2. The CDR3 is 15 amino acids. After removal of 5 bases from V and 5 bases from J, the junction contained 10 bases not matched to a gene. CDR1 and CDR2 (germline): SGHTA, FQGTGA.

The rearrangement links TRBV7-9 to TRBJ2-3, with D possibly matching TRBD2 (6 bases). The CDR3 runs to 12 residues. Per the germline V gene, CDR1 is SEHNR and CDR2 is FQNEAQ (reference sequence). Trimming left V 6 bases short and J 7 bases short, with 11 bases between. The CDR3 nucleotides read TGTGCCAGCAGGGGAGGTCCATATACGCAGTATTTT. The encoded protein is CASRGGPYTQYF.

The V and J genes are TRBV7-8 and TRBJ1-2; weak D call: TRBD1 (5 bases). V lost 2 bases and J lost 4, with 20 bases in between. The V gene's germline CDR1 is SGHVS and CDR2 FQNEAQ. The CDR3 covers 17 residues. CDR3 DNA: TGTGCCAGCAGCTTAACCCGGTCGGGTGTTCAGGGCTATGGCTACACCTTC. Its protein product is CASSLTRSGVQGYGYTF.

The chain combines TRBV5-1 with TRBJ2-5, with 7 bases lining up with TRBD2. CDR3 length: 16 amino acids. Germline CDR1 SGHRS, CDR2 YFSETQ. V shed 4 bases and J 4 bases; nucleotides not matched to a gene: 13. The CDR3 DNA reads TGCGCCAGCAGCCCGACTACTAGCGATAGGGGAGAGACCCAGTACTTC. Its protein product is CASSPTTSDRGETQYF.

This chain connects TRBV24-1 to TRBJ2-3; the match to TRBD1 covers 8 bases. Germline V gives CDR1 KGHDR, CDR2 SFDVKD. The CDR3 spans 15 residues. J gave up 3 bases and V 2 bases, and 3 bases lay outside the gene matches. The CDR3 region is CATSDYGQGTDTQYF. CDR3 sequence (DNA): TGTGCCACCAGTGATTACGGACAGGGAACAGATACGCAGTATTTT.

This chain uses TRBV29-1 with TRBJ2-1; 10 nucleotides match TRBD1. The V segment lost 7 bases and the J segment 3 bases; nucleotides outside the gene matches: 3. The CDR3 has 13 amino acids. From germline, CDR1 is SQVTM and CDR2 ANQGSEA. As DNA, the CDR3 is TGCAGCGCCAGGGACAGGGGCTACAATGAGCAGTTCTTC. It specifies CSARDRGYNEQFF.

V gene TRBV3-1 combines with J gene TRBJ2-7; D may match TRBD1 or TRBD2 (5 bases each). Trimming removed 5 bases from V and 9 bases from J, with 14 bases in between. The CDR3 totals 12 residues. Looked up from germline, CDR1 is LGHDT and CDR2 is YNNKEL (reference sequence). CDR3 DNA: TGTGCCAGCAGCAGGGACCCAGGCCGGCAGTACTTC. It encodes CASSRDPGRQYF.

The rearrangement uses TRBV4-3 and TRBJ2-2, with D unresolved. Germline lookup yields CDR1 LGHNA and CDR2 YSLEER. There are 14 residues in the CDR3. V shed 2 bases and J shed 4 bases, with 8 bases lying between them. Here the CDR3 reads CASSQLGTTGELFF. The CDR3 nucleotides are TGCGCCAGCAGCCAATTGGGTACCACCGGGGAGCTGTTTTTT.

The CDR3 nucleotides read TGTGCCAGCAGCTCGGGCCTAGGGAGTGAGCAGTTCTTC. This encodes CASSSGLGSEQFF. The chain employs TRBV7-8 and TRBJ2-1; weak D call: TRBD2 (5 bases). V was cut by 4 bases and J by 9 bases, with 13 bases left in between. Germline loops: CDR1 SGHVS, CDR2 FQNEAQ. This CDR3 has 13 residues.

The rearrangement uses TRBV29-1 and TRBJ2-2, with TRBD1 matching 7 bases. The trim removed 6 bases at V and 1 base at J, leaving 8 bases unmatched. The CDR3 is 15 amino acids. Germline values: CDR1 SQVTM, CDR2 ANQGSEA. The CDR3 reads CSVGGQELNTGELFF. CDR3 nucleotides: TGCAGCGTCGGAGGACAGGAATTGAACACCGGGGAGCTGTTTTTT.

The rearrangement uses TRBV28 and TRBJ2-7; TRBD1 matches 10 bases. The J segment lost 5 bases and the V segment lost 5 bases, leaving 9 bases of the junction unmatched. The CDR3 extends over 15 amino acids. Germline V gene lookup returns CDR1 MDHEN and CDR2 SYDVKM. CDR3 protein: CASSPPGQGFHEQYV. The CDR3 DNA reads TGTGCCAGCAGTCCCCCGGGACAGGGGTTCCACGAGCAGTACGTC.

The J gene is TRBJ2-1, the V gene TRBV29-1, with D possibly being TRBD1 (6 bases). V was clipped by 1 base and J by 8 bases, with 15 bases between them. Germline V gives CDR1 SQVTM, CDR2 ANQGSEA. The CDR3 sequence is 14 residues long. This chain's CDR3 is CSVEVVGARDEQFF. CDR3 nucleotides: TGCAGCGTTGAAGTGGTGGGGGCGAGGGATGAGCAGTTCTTC.

This clonotype was counted once. The chain couples TRBV12-3 or TRBV12-4 to TRBJ1-4, with TRBD1 as a possible D gene (6 bases). The CDR3 covers 15 residues. The V gene lost 6 bases and the J gene lost 10 bases, with 21 bases spanning the gap. The CDR3 coding sequence is TGTGCCAGCAGGTTGGACCCAGAGTTAGGGGGAAAACTGTTTTTT. It specifies CASRLDPELGGKLFF.

This chain joins TRBV5-1 and TRBJ2-3, with D perhaps matching TRBD2 (5 bases). This CDR3 comprises 14 residues. CDR1 is SGHRS, CDR2 YFSETQ, per germline. V dropped 0 bases and J dropped 3 bases, with 8 bases sitting between them. The CDR3, as DNA: TGCGCCAGCAGCTTGGAATCGGGGACAGATACGCAGTATTTT. Amino acids: CASSLESGTDTQYF. The whole variable domain, remainder taken from reference TRBV5-1 and TRBJ2-3, is KAGVTQTPRYLIKTRGQQVTLSCSPISGHRSVSWYQQTPGQGLQFLFEYFSETQRNKGNFPGRFSGRQFSNSRSEMNVSTLELGDSALYLCASSLESGTDTQYFGPGTRLTVL.

V usage is TRBV29-1 and J usage is TRBJ1-5; 7 positions match TRBD1. The CDR3 extends over 13 amino acids. Trimming cost V 7 bases and J 6 bases; bases outside gene matches: 9. CDR1 is SQVTM, CDR2 ANQGSEA, per germline. This chain's CDR3 is CSARTGEGQPQHF. The DNA of the CDR3 is TGCAGCGCCCGAACAGGGGAGGGTCAGCCCCAGCATTTT.

This chain uses TRBV5-4 with TRBJ2-1; TRBD2 aligns across 9 bases. Germline V lookup: CDR1 SGHNT, CDR2 YYREEE (reference sequence). The length of the CDR3 is 15 residues. V was clipped by 2 bases and J by 8 bases; unmatched bases: 8. The DNA for the CDR3 is TGTGCCAGCAGCTTATCAAGCGGGGGGAGGCATGAGCAGTTCTTC. Its translation: CASSLSSGGRHEQFF.

The rearrangement joins TRBV19 to TRBJ1-2; 9 bases are a match to TRBD1. This CDR3 is built from 13 residues. The trim removed 7 bases at V and 6 bases at J, leaving 6 bases unmatched. From germline, CDR1 is LNHDA and CDR2 SQIVND (reference sequence). DNA for the CDR3: TGTGCCAGTACACAGGGGGCGCGTGATGGCTACACCTTC. Amino acid sequence: CASTQGARDGYTF.

The chain combines TRBV15 with TRBJ1-4; no clear D gene. The V end lost 5 bases, the J end lost 4 bases, and 8 bases lay between the germline ends. The V gene's germline CDR1 is LNHNV and CDR2 YYDKDF (reference sequence). The CDR3 is 13 amino acids. The CDR3 DNA is TGTGCCACCAGCCCCGGACGTAATGAAAAACTGTTTTTT. Translated: CATSPGRNEKLFF.

The J gene is TRBJ2-4, the V gene TRBV5-1; TRBD1 matches 7 bases. The J segment lost 8 bases and the V segment lost 2 bases, leaving 7 bases of the junction unmatched. This CDR3 spans 14 amino acids. The germline V gene encodes CDR1 SGHRS and CDR2 YFSETQ. The CDR3 spells CASSLSGTVDIQYF. CDR3 bases: TGCGCCAGCAGCTTATCCGGGACAGTGGACATTCAGTACTTC.

The chain carries TRBV7-2 and TRBJ1-2, with TRBD1 matching over 8 bases. Germline loops: CDR1 SGHTA, CDR2 FQGNSA. The CDR3 contains 16 residues. J was trimmed by 5 bases and V by 5 bases; bases with no gene match: 13. This CDR3 is CASSLGSRGLGYGYTF. The CDR3 DNA is TGTGCCAGCAGCCTAGGCTCCAGGGGGCTCGGGTATGGCTACACCTTC.

V is TRBV5-4 and J is TRBJ1-2, with TRBD1 matching over 8 bases. The CDR3 spans 13 residues. Trimming removed 2 bases from V and 7 bases from J; junction bases left unmatched: 4. Germline CDR1 is SGHNT and CDR2 is YYREEE (reference sequence). CDR3 nucleotide sequence: TGTGCCAGCAGCTTACAGGGGGTGGTTGGCTACACCTTC. The encoded protein is CASSLQGVVGYTF.

The rearrangement links TRBV15 to TRBJ1-2, with a weak D call TRBD1 (5 bases). Trimming left V 1 base short and J 6 bases short, with 9 bases between. The germline gives CDR1 LNHNV, CDR2 YYDKDF (reference sequence). The CDR3 length is 13 residues. The CDR3 DNA reads TGTGCCACCAGCAGAGGGGGCCCAGATGGCTACACCTTC. Protein product: CATSRGGPDGYTF.